These 21 T cell receptor beta chains share one sample of origin, sequenced in a study of CD8+CD57+ T cells in acquired aplastic anemia. The template for TCR beta VDJ and CDR3 sequence profiling was genomic DNA. TCRdb re-derived calls from the reads in MiXCR, one entry per CDR3 protein. In the table there are 150,000 to 200,000 distinct CDR3 sequences, roughly 45% of which are singletons. Sequencing input: sorted CD4+, CD8+, or CD8+CD57+ T cells (not recorded which) from PBMCs. The source of these receptors is a human donor in good health.

In its sample, this clonotype was seen a few times. V usage is TRBV29-1 and J usage is TRBJ2-7; D may be TRBD2 (6 bases). Germline assignment: CDR1 SQVTM and CDR2 ANQGSEA. V dropped 4 bases and J dropped 5 bases, with 15 bases sitting between them. The CDR3 is 13 residues long. The CDR3 coding sequence is TGCAGCGTTGTGGTCCGGAGGGTCGACGAGCAGTACTTC. Translated: CSVVVRRVDEQYF.

This clonotype has at least ten counts. The DNA of the CDR3 is TGTGCCATCAGTGAGTCTAAGTCCGTAGCGGTCAGGGGCACAGATACGCAGTATTTT. It translates to CAISESKSVAVRGTDTQYF. This rearrangement joins TRBV10-3 to TRBJ2-3; tentatively, D is TRBD2 (6 bases). V lost 0 bases, J lost 1 base, and 20 bases lay in between. Germline V gene lookup returns CDR1 ENHRY and CDR2 SYGVKD. The CDR3 runs to 19 residues.

This clonotype has a handful of counts. The chain links TRBV20-1 to TRBJ1-2, with 7 positions matching TRBD1. J gave up 6 bases and V 5 bases, and 12 bases lay outside the gene matches. This CDR3 region has 14 residues. CDR1 and CDR2 (germline): DFQATT, SNEGSKA (reference sequence). In DNA form, the CDR3 reads TGCAGTGCTTTAGCAGGGGGAGGAGTCGATGGCTACACCTTC. Translating it yields CSALAGGGVDGYTF.

The sample holds many counts of this clonotype. The chain's CDR3 is CASRQIYNSPLHF. The DNA of the CDR3 is TGTGCCAGCAGACAAATTTATAATTCACCCCTCCACTTT. This sequence joins TRBV7-3 and TRBJ1-6, with no clear D. Trimming pared 6 bases from V and 4 bases from J, leaving 7 bases between. The CDR3 is 13 amino acids. The germline V gene encodes CDR1 SGHTA and CDR2 FQGTGA. The full variable domain, its missing parts supplied by reference TRBV7-3 and TRBJ1-6, is GAGVSQTPSNKVTEKGKYVELRCDPISGHTALYWYRQSLGQGPEFLIYFQGTGAADDSGLPNDRFFAVRPEGSVSTLKIQRTERGDSAVYLCASRQIYNSPLHFGNGTRLTVT.

The V call is TRBV15, the J call TRBJ1-1; D is unclear. V was cut by 1 base and J by 4 bases, with 10 bases left in between. CDR1 is LNHNV and CDR2 is YYDKDF in the germline V gene (reference sequence). CDR3 length equals 14 residues. CDR3: CATSRVVGSTEAFF. The CDR3 DNA sequence: TGTGCCACCAGCAGAGTGGTTGGGAGCACTGAAGCTTTCTTT.

The chain has TRBV29-1 and TRBJ2-5; no firm D call. Between the trimmed V and J ends, which lost 5 bases and 2 bases, there was a span of 21 bases. CDR3 length: 16 amino acids. CDR1 SQVTM and CDR2 ANQGSEA come from the germline V gene. CDR3 region: CSVLRAGTSLQETQYF. The CDR3 region has the DNA TGCAGCGTTTTAAGGGCAGGAACTTCGCTTCAAGAGACCCAGTACTTC. Looking up the rest from reference TRBV29-1 and TRBJ2-5 gives the full variable domain: SAVISQKPSRDICQRGTSLTIQCQVDSQVTMMFWYRQQPGQSLTLIATANQGSEATYESGFVIDKFPISRPNLTFSTLTVSNMSPEDSSIYLCSVLRAGTSLQETQYFGPGTRLLVL.

J is TRBJ1-1 and V is TRBV7-9; 7 bases agree with TRBD1. J gave up 0 bases and V 1 base, and 2 bases lay outside the gene matches. The germline V gene has CDR1 SEHNR and CDR2 FQNEAQ (reference sequence). The CDR3 contains 15 residues. The CDR3 region is CASSLGDRMNTEAFF. CDR3 DNA sequence: TGTGCCAGCAGCTTAGGGGACAGAATGAACACTGAAGCTTTCTTT.

The chain combines TRBV20-1 with TRBJ2-6, with TRBD1 identical over 7 bases. The germline V gene encodes CDR1 DFQATT and CDR2 SNEGSKA (reference sequence). The CDR3 sequence is 18 residues long. V dropped 5 bases and J dropped 0; count of bases not matched to a gene: 13. The CDR3: CSAAPGQASSSGANVLTF. CDR3 nucleotides: TGCAGTGCTGCCCCCGGACAGGCATCCTCCTCTGGGGCCAACGTCCTGACTTTC.

This clonotype was recorded a few times. This may be a read error, as it is one base from a much larger clone. V and J are TRBV9 and TRBJ1-2; 9 bases fit TRBD1. Per the germline V gene, CDR1 is SGDLS and CDR2 is YYNGEE. The CDR3 contains 14 residues. For the CDR3, the DNA is TGTGCCGGCAGCGCCGGACAGGGGCTTTATGGCTACACCTTC. The encoded protein is CAGSAGQGLYGYTF.

This clonotype was observed a single time. One end of the junction fails to match germline, which may point to a read error. This rearrangement joins TRBV15 to TRBJ2-3; maybe TRBD1 (6 bases). The CDR3 spans 18 residues. Germline V gene sequence: CDR1 LNHNV, CDR2 YYDKDF (reference sequence). The CDR3 region has the DNA TGTGCCACCAGCAGAAGCCCCGACAGGAGACCCCACACAGATACGCAGTGTTTT. It is translated as CATSRSPDRRPHTDTQCF.

As regards this clonotype: At one end the junction does not follow the germline gene, possibly because of a read error. This chain joins TRBV18 and TRBJ2-5; TRBD1 might be the D (6 bases). The CDR3 covers 13 residues. Germline V gene data show CDR1 as KGHSH and CDR2 as LQKENI. As DNA, the CDR3 is TGTGCCAGCTCACCCGGACAGCAAGAGACCCAGTGCTTC. As protein: CASSPGQQETQCF.

This clonotype was recorded many times. CDR3 sequence (DNA): TGCAGTGCAAGACAACCTAATAGCAATCAGCCCCAGCATTTT. Translated, it gives CSARQPNSNQPQHF. This chain uses TRBV20-1 with TRBJ1-5; D uncertain. Germline loops: CDR1 DFQATT, CDR2 SNEGSKA (reference sequence). V gave up 6 bases and J gave up 0 bases, with 12 bases separating them. This CDR3 spans 14 amino acids.

This clonotype was counted between two and nine times. V is TRBV29-1 and J is TRBJ1-2; D gene unclear. This CDR3 region has 12 residues. V shed 4 bases and J shed 2 bases, with 8 bases lying between them. Germline CDR1 is SQVTM and CDR2 is ANQGSEA. CDR3 sequence (DNA): TGCAGCGTTGCTGGCAGGAACTATGGCTACACCTTC. Translating gives CSVAGRNYGYTF.

This chain links TRBV20-1 with TRBJ2-5, with 7 bases matching TRBD2. The CDR3 is made up of 14 amino acids. The V gene end was trimmed by 0 bases and the J gene end by 5 bases; junction bases not matched to a gene: 6. The germline CDR1 and CDR2 sequences are DFQATT and SNEGSKA (reference sequence). Here the CDR3 DNA reads TGCAGTGCTAGAGAGGGGGGGAGGCGGGAGACCCAGTACTTC. Its protein product is CSAREGGRRETQYF.

This clonotype was picked up a small number of times. V is TRBV2 and J is TRBJ2-7; D gene uncertain. The V end was cut by 7 bases, the J end by 3 bases, with 7 bases between. CDR1 is SNHLY and CDR2 is FYNNEI in the germline V gene. The CDR3 sequence is 11 residues long. The CDR3 region is CASNRVYEQYF. In DNA, the CDR3 is TGTGCCAGCAACAGAGTCTACGAGCAGTACTTC. Full variable domain (rest looked up from reference TRBV2 and TRBJ2-7): EPEVTQTPSHQVTQMGQEVILRCVPISNHLYFYWYRQILGQKVEFLVSFYNNEISEKSEIFDDQFSVERPDGSNFTLKIRSTKLEDSAMYFCASNRVYEQYFGPGTRLTVT.

This clonotype was seen many times. CDR3 in DNA: TGTGCCAGCAGCTCTGGCGGGAGGGGCGCCTACGAGCAGTACTTC. This gives the protein CASSSGGRGAYEQYF. The chain links TRBV5-8 to TRBJ2-7; TRBD2 matches 9 bases. V was pared by 3 bases and J by 2 bases, with 6 bases of the junction left unmatched. The CDR3 sequence is 15 residues long. CDR1 and CDR2 from the germline V gene are SGHTS and YDEGEE.

As regards this clonotype: One end of the junction does not line up with germline, which may come from a read error. The V gene is TRBV11-1, the J gene TRBJ1-6; 8 bases align to TRBD1. This CDR3 is built from 16 residues. Germline V gene sequence: CDR1 SGHAT, CDR2 FQDESV (reference sequence). The CDR3 coding sequence is TGTGCCAGCAGCTTGGACAGGGACTCCTATAATCCACCCCTCCACTTT. The encoded protein is CASSLDRDSYNPPLHF.

This clonotype was counted at least ten times. J is TRBJ1-3 and V is TRBV11-2; D remains ambiguous. Germline CDR1 is SGHAT and CDR2 is FQNNGV. V was pared by 2 bases and J by 0 bases, with 11 bases between. CDR3 length: 16 residues. CDR3 in DNA: TGTGCCAGCAGCTTAAGAGACTCTCTCTCTGGAAACACCATATATTTT. This encodes CASSLRDSLSGNTIYF.

The rearrangement links TRBV20-1 to TRBJ2-1; no firm D call. Germline V gene lookup returns CDR1 DFQATT and CDR2 SNEGSKA (reference sequence). Trimming cost V 4 bases and J 13 bases, with 17 bases left between them. The CDR3 runs 12 residues. DNA of the CDR3: TGCAGTGCTACTCCGCAGAGCGTGGAACAGTTCTTC. This translates into CSATPQSVEQFF.

At least ten counts were recorded for this clonotype. The V call is TRBV5-1, the J call TRBJ2-1; D possibly corresponds to TRBD1 (5 bases). CDR1 SGHRS and CDR2 YFSETQ come from the germline V gene. Trimming removed 3 bases from V and 0 bases from J, with 10 bases in between. The CDR3 has 15 residues. For the CDR3, the DNA is TGCGCCAGCAGCTCCCAGGGTGGCTCCTACAATGAGCAGTTCTTC. Protein: CASSSQGGSYNEQFF.

The V call is TRBV28, the J call TRBJ2-7, with D tentatively TRBD2 (6 bases). The germline CDR1 and CDR2 sequences are MDHEN and SYDVKM. The CDR3 extends over 14 amino acids. V dropped 6 bases and J dropped 4 bases, with 16 bases sitting between them. The CDR3 region is CASSIREFAYEQYF. CDR3 DNA sequence: TGTGCCAGCAGCATCCGGGAGTTCGCGTACGAGCAGTACTTC.